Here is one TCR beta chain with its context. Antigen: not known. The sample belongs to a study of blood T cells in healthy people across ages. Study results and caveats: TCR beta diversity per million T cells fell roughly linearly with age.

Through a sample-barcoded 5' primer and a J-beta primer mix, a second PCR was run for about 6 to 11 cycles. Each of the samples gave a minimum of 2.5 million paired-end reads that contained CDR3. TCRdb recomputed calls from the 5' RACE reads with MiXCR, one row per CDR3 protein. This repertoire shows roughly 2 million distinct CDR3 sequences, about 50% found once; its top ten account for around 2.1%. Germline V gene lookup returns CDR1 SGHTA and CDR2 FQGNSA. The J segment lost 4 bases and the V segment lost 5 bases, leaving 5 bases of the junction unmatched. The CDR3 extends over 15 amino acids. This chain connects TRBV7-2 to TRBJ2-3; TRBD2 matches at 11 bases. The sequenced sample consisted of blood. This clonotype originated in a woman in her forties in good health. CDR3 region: CASSLRLAGSDTQYF. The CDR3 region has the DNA TGTGCCAGCAGCCTGAGACTAGCGGGGTCAGATACGCAGTATTTT.